This paragraph covers one TCR beta chain sequence. Its antigen is not known. The data are from a study of T cell responses to AZD1222 COVID-19 vaccine. Study results and caveats: The study sampled repertoires only after the peak T cell response.

Libraries were prepared by immunoSEQ multiplex PCR; TCRdb keeps only in-frame clonotypes and omits some of them. This table holds about 34,000 clones, approximately 91% found once. The CDR3 contains 14 residues. Germline V lookup: CDR1 SGHTA, CDR2 FQGNSA. Trimming cost V 4 bases and J 1 base, with 10 bases left between them. The sequence was collected from an adult in good health. Material: peripheral blood, obtained on day 0 of AZD1222 vaccination. This chain joins TRBV7-2 and TRBJ1-1; D gene unclear. CDR3 region: CASSSDPENTEAFF. The DNA of the CDR3 is TGTGCCAGCAGCTCAGACCCCGAGAACACTGAAGCTTTCTTT.